These T cell receptor beta chains were read from a single sample in a study of T cells in Graves' hyperthyroidism and ophthalmopathy. In TCRdb, the multiplex PCR reads were re-called with MiXCR into one record per CDR3 protein. The sample has approximately 640,000 distinct CDR3 sequences, 15% to 20% seen once. The sequencing sample was made of blood. The receptor source for this set is a man in his fifties with Graves' hyperthyroidism. The CDR3 runs from the conserved cysteine through the conserved F or W. D genes are given only for firm matches. Size values are once, few and many counts, or a class for expanded clones, and some rows have none.

CDR3aa	CDR3nt	abundance	d_gene	v_gene	j_gene
CASSLSGGGRAFKVYNEQFF	TGTGCCAGCAGTTTATCGGGGGGCGGGAGGGCCTTTAAGGTCTACAATGAGCAGTTCTTC	NA	TRBD2	TRBV27	TRBJ2-1
CASSSGGVGQYEQYF	TGCGCCAGCAGCTCCGGAGGTGTGGGGCAATACGAGCAGTACTTC	many	NA	TRBV5-1	TRBJ2-7
CASSEVGSVGRGRSTEAFF	TGTGCCAGCAGTGAAGTTGGTTCGGTCGGCAGGGGGAGGAGCACTGAAGCTTTCTTT	many	TRBD1	TRBV2	TRBJ1-1
CASKLSVYPTESENIQYF	TGTGCCAGCAAGCTAAGCGTCTACCCAACAGAGTCAGAAAACATTCAGTACTTC	NA	NA	TRBV6-1	TRBJ2-4
CASSFGTSGYNEQFF	TGTGCCAGCAGTTTCGGGACTAGCGGCTACAATGAGCAGTTCTTC	many	TRBD2	TRBV27	TRBJ2-1
CASSLGSWNTEAFF	TGTGCCAGCAGTTTAGGGTCCTGGAACACTGAAGCTTTCTTT	many	NA	TRBV28	TRBJ1-1
CASTWDRGRTSGGNEQFF	TGTGCCAGCACATGGGACAGGGGGCGTACAAGCGGGGGCAATGAGCAGTTCTTC	many	TRBD1	TRBV27	TRBJ2-1
CASSQGGQDYGYTF	TGTGCCAGCAGCCAAGGGGGACAGGACTATGGCTACACCTTC	NA	TRBD1	TRBV3-1	TRBJ1-2
CASSEGPLQYF	TGTGCCAGCAGCGAGGGACCCCTGCAGTACTTC	many	NA	TRBV7-8	TRBJ2-7
CSARGGVLRASGGTDAQYF	TGCAGTGCTAGGGGCGGAGTTTTAAGGGCTAGCGGAGGCACAGATGCGCAGTATTTT	NA	TRBD2	TRBV20-1	TRBJ2-3
CAIKAAGVLYNEQFF	TGTGCCATCAAGGCGGCGGGAGTATTATACAATGAGCAGTTCTTC	many	TRBD2	TRBV10-3	TRBJ2-1
CASSLDVSYNEQFF	TGTGCCAGCAGTCTGGACGTATCCTACAATGAGCAGTTCTTC	many	NA	TRBV2	TRBJ2-1
CASSRRDRGLAATNEKLFF	TGCGCCAGCAGCCGACGGGACAGGGGGCTAGCTGCAACTAATGAAAAACTGTTTTTT	few	TRBD1	TRBV5-1	TRBJ1-4
CSASRSGSSIDEQFF	TGCAGTGCTAGTCGTAGCGGGAGTTCCATCGATGAGCAGTTCTTC	few	TRBD2	TRBV20-1	TRBJ2-1
CASISFGSFPNTDTQYF	TGTGCCAGCATCTCTTTCGGTAGTTTTCCTAACACAGATACGCAGTATTTT	NA	NA	TRBV28	TRBJ2-3
CSARDNNEQFF	TGCAGTGCTAGAGACAACAATGAGCAGTTCTTC	many	NA	TRBV20-1	TRBJ2-1
CAVILAGGRNEQFF	TGTGCCGTCATACTAGCGGGAGGACGGAATGAGCAGTTCTTC	few	TRBD2	TRBV7-9	TRBJ2-1
CASSEIAAGGLLSTQYF	TGCGCCAGCAGTGAGATCGCAGCGGGAGGGCTCTTGTCGACCCAGTACTTC	many	TRBD2	TRBV10-2	TRBJ2-5
CASSLGLAGGYQETQYF	TGTGCCAGCAGCTTAGGACTAGCGGGAGGCTACCAAGAGACCCAGTACTTC	once	TRBD2	TRBV13	TRBJ2-5
CASSLGRQGHGELFF	TGTGCCAGCAGCTTAGGCAGACAGGGGCACGGGGAGCTGTTTTTT	many	TRBD1	TRBV7-2	TRBJ2-2
CASSIAGAGGETQYF	TGTGCCAGTAGTATAGCGGGGGCAGGAGGAGAGACCCAGTACTTC	few	NA	TRBV19	TRBJ2-5
CASSPQGGDSPLHF	TGTGCCAGCTCACCTCAGGGGGGTGATTCACCCCTCCACTTT	NA	TRBD1	TRBV18	TRBJ1-6
CASSHPGLGTYEQYF	TGTGCCAGCAGTCACCCGGGACTGGGTACCTACGAGCAGTACTTC	few	NA	TRBV6-4	TRBJ2-7
CASSPGPVYNEQFF	TGTGCCAGCAGCCCCGGCCCAGTTTATAATGAGCAGTTCTTC	many	NA	TRBV9	TRBJ2-1
CASSFRGGENYGYTF	TGTGCCTCTAGTTTCAGGGGAGGTGAGAACTATGGCTACACCTTC	many	NA	TRBV6-1	TRBJ1-2
CASTVTGNTEAFF	TGTGCCAGTACCGTCACAGGGAACACTGAAGCTTTCTTT	NA	NA	TRBV19	TRBJ1-1
CASSFSPDPGADTQYF	TGTGCCAGCAGCTTTTCCCCGGATCCGGGGGCAGATACGCAGTATTTT	few	NA	TRBV5-4	TRBJ2-3
CASSLGASGRLGETQYF	TGTGCCAGCAGCTTGGGGGCTAGCGGGAGATTGGGGGAGACCCAGTACTTC	NA	TRBD2	TRBV5-6	TRBJ2-5
CASSQVLGSYNEQFF	TGTGCCAGCAGCCAAGTGCTAGGCTCCTACAATGAGCAGTTCTTC	many	NA	TRBV3-1	TRBJ2-1
CASSYGSGGYYGYTF	TGTGCCAGCAGTTACGGGTCAGGGGGATACTATGGCTACACCTTC	many	TRBD1	TRBV6-5	TRBJ1-2
CASSATGGESNQPQHF	TGTGCCAGCAGCGCTACAGGGGGCGAGAGCAATCAGCCCCAGCATTTT	NA	TRBD1	TRBV9	TRBJ1-5
CASSEYGTSWRETQYF	TGTGCCAGCAGTGAATACGGGACTAGCTGGCGGGAGACCCAGTACTTC	few	TRBD2	TRBV2	TRBJ2-5
CSVEGLAEFGAKNIQYF	TGCAGCGTTGAAGGGCTAGCGGAGTTTGGGGCCAAAAACATTCAGTACTTC	NA	TRBD2	TRBV29-1	TRBJ2-4
CASSIEQGSYNEQFF	TGTGCCAGTAGTATCGAACAGGGCTCCTACAATGAGCAGTTCTTC	few	NA	TRBV19	TRBJ2-1
CSARSGNYEQYF	TGCAGTGCTAGAAGCGGGAACTACGAGCAGTACTTC	once	TRBD2	TRBV20-1	TRBJ2-7
CASGSGSPYEQYF	TGTGCCAGCGGTAGCGGGAGCCCCTACGAGCAGTACTTC	many	TRBD2	TRBV3-1	TRBJ2-7
CSALAPSSYEQYF	TGCAGTGCTTTAGCGCCGAGCTCCTACGAGCAGTACTTC	NA	NA	TRBV20-1	TRBJ2-7
CASGEAGGLGETQYF	TGTGCCAGCGGCGAAGCAGGGGGCTTGGGTGAGACCCAGTACTTC	many	TRBD1	TRBV6-1	TRBJ2-5
CASRLTSREQYF	TGTGCCAGCAGATTGACTAGCCGCGAGCAGTACTTC	NA	TRBD2	TRBV12-3/TRBV12-4	TRBJ2-7
CASSQVRDTGEQYF	TGTGCCAGCAGTCAAGTTCGGGACACTGGTGAGCAGTACTTC	NA	NA	TRBV28	TRBJ2-7
CASSLTDSPSYEQYF	TGTGCCAGCAGCTTAACGGACAGCCCCTCCTACGAGCAGTACTTC	many	NA	TRBV7-2	TRBJ2-7
CASASPSSDRPNTGELFF	TGTGCCAGTGCGAGTCCCAGTTCCGACAGGCCGAACACCGGGGAGCTGTTTTTT	few	NA	TRBV7-9	TRBJ2-2
CASSVGNSGYTF	TGTGCCAGCAGTGTTGGGAATTCAGGCTACACCTTC	few	NA	TRBV6-1	TRBJ1-2
CASSPSLRDTDTQYF	TGTGCCAGCTCACCATCCCTCCGAGACACAGATACGCAGTATTTT	NA	NA	TRBV18	TRBJ2-3
CASSQTGEAQPQHF	TGTGCCAGCAGCCAGACAGGGGAGGCTCAGCCCCAGCATTTT	few	TRBD1	TRBV14	TRBJ1-5